Presented here are 5 T cell receptor beta chains from one specimen sequenced in a study of blood T cell repertoires in COVID-19. Clones were sequenced by immunoSEQ multiplex PCR, and TCRdb holds only the in-frame ones, with some missing. The sample holds around 400,000 clones, more than 75% seen once. Sample: peripheral blood. The receptors were gathered from a woman aged 55-69 years with COVID-19, enrolled during active disease.

The chain couples TRBV12-3 or TRBV12-4 to TRBJ1-2, with D perhaps matching TRBD1 (5 bases). The CDR3 has 12 amino acids. The V end lost 2 bases, the J end lost 7 bases, and 8 bases lay between the germline ends. The CDR3 loop reads CASSLSRAGYTF. The CDR3 bases are TGTGCCAGCAGTTTATCCAGGGCTGGCTACACCTTC.

This chain uses TRBV6-2 or TRBV6-3 with TRBJ1-1; D unclear. Germline V CDR1 and CDR2: MNHEY, SVGEGT. This CDR3 is 16 amino acids long. The germline V and J ends were trimmed by 4 bases and 1 base, with 16 bases remaining between them. DNA of the CDR3: TGTGCCAGCAGTTCCATCCTATCGACACAGAACACTGAAGCTTTCTTT. It translates to CASSSILSTQNTEAFF.

This chain joins TRBV2 and TRBJ2-5; D is undetermined. V gave up 9 bases and J gave up 3 bases, with 2 bases separating them. From germline, CDR1 is SNHLY and CDR2 FYNNEI. The CDR3 loop spans 9 amino acids. The CDR3 spells CASKETQYF. The DNA of the CDR3 is TGTGCCAGTAAAGAGACCCAGTACTTC.

The CDR3 region is CAWRDRVFGGNTIYF. The CDR3 coding sequence is TGTGCCTGGAGGGACAGGGTTTTCGGTGGAAACACCATATATTTT. V and J are TRBV30 and TRBJ1-3; TRBD1 matches at 8 bases. Unmatched junction bases numbered 7, after V lost 3 bases and J lost 3 bases. The CDR3 has 15 amino acids. Germline V gene lookup returns CDR1 GTSNPN and CDR2 SVGIG (reference sequence).

The chain combines TRBV5-4 with TRBJ2-6, with TRBD2 matching 9 bases. Germline CDR1 SGHNT, CDR2 YYREEE (reference sequence). This CDR3 region has 16 residues. J was trimmed by 4 bases and V by 4 bases; bases with no gene match: 6. CDR3 amino acids: CASSGGGARGANVLTF. The DNA of the CDR3 is TGTGCCAGCAGCGGCGGGGGGGCTAGAGGGGCCAACGTCCTGACTTTC. Drawing the rest from reference TRBV5-4 and TRBJ2-6, the complete variable domain is ETGVTQSPTHLIKTRGQQVTLRCSSQSGHNTVSWYQQALGQGPQFIFQYYREEENGRGNFPPRFSGLQFPNYSSELNVNALELDDSALYLCASSGGGARGANVLTFGAGSRLTVL.